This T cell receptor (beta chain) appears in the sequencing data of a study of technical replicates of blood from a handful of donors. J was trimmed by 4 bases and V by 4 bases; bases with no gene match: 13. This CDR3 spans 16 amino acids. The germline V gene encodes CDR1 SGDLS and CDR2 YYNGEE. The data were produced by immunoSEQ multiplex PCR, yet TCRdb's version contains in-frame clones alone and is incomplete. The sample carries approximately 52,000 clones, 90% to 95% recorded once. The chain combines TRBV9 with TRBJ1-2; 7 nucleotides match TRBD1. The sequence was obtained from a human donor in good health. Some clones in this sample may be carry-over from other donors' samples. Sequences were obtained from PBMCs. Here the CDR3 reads CASSPKKGALPYGYTF. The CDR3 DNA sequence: TGTGCCAGCAGCCCCAAGAAGGGGGCCCTCCCCTATGGCTACACCTTC.